This entry describes one TCR beta chain. Its antigen is not yet known. No quality values exist for individual bases; no much larger clone is one base distant. This CDR3 is also generated by other DNA sequences in the sample. TCR CDR3 regions were amplified from genomic DNA by multiplex PCR using the deep immunoSEQ assay. Extracted genomic DNA from each cell subset was distributed evenly across all wells of several immunoSEQ 96-well plates, and each plate was treated as a replicate. For sorted subsets, each replicate PCR was loaded with around 200 ng genomic DNA, equivalent to 30,000 or so T cell genomes. The purified libraries were quantified using a Qubit 3.0 fluorometer, sized with a Bioanalyzer 2100, and then quantified again using the KAPA Library Quantification kit. Every immunoSEQ 96-well plate was sequenced on a separate single-read 150-cycle Illumina NextSeq 550 flow cell. In the original analysis: Because only junctional sequences without quality scores were contained in the immunoSEQ output, filtering matching that applied to full-length reads could not be performed. To assign V/J genes and CDR3, sequences were annotated using PyIR, a Python wrapper for IgBLAST v1.9, with IMGT germline references. Reads were removed for weak V/J assignments (E-value above 1e-6), missing CDR3, stop codons, out-of-frame junctions, or ambiguous translated residues. V3J clonotypes were defined by identical inferred V gene, J gene, and CDR3 amino acid sequence. Percentage overlap between repertoires was calculated by dividing the number of shared unique clonotypes by the size of the smaller repertoire. Three approaches were used to assess repertoire richness: RTK rarefaction, the Chao1 estimator, and Recon v2.1 estimates of unobserved clonotypes. Generation probabilities for all TCRbeta clonotypes obtained by the gDNA method from several donors were computed using OLGA. TCRdb carries this immuneACCESS record with in-frame sequences only. Its versions omit some clonotypes, under half of them owing to an unresolved V gene in the studies checked, with the rest unexplained. The V and J calls and clone size were taken over from that table, and D and trimming were inferred from the DNA. The sample records about 2 million clones, about 95% of which are singletons. The ten largest clones represent 0.1% to 0.15% of the sample.

CDR1 KGHSH and CDR2 LQKENI are derived from the germline V gene. The CDR3 measures 14 amino acids from cysteine to phenylalanine. Here the CDR3 DNA is all that survives: 42 bases in frame from base 1. Trimming removed 0 bases from V and 7 bases from J; the gene matches leave 3 bases unexplained. Donors were healthy HIV-negative adults with no recently reported acute infections or vaccinations. Every donor was a Caucasian adult residing in Nashville, Tennessee, USA. CD4+ T cells were enriched by magnetic negative selection; naive cells were then positively selected on CD45RA, and the negative fraction formed the memory subset. Blood was collected by leukapheresis, and PBMCs were isolated by Ficoll-Histopaque density gradient centrifugation and then cryopreserved in liquid nitrogen vapor phase. Analytical flow cytometry was used to check the purity and quantity of each magnetically sorted T cell population. Genomic DNA was isolated from every sorted fraction and measured by UV absorbance on a Nanodrop 2000c.

The sample is drawn from a study of shared clonotypes between healthy human individuals (dated by TCRdb to the early 2020s). Concerning the study at large: A couple of women and three men aged 18 to 49 years were included in the cohort. For each donor, CD4 naive and CD4 memory were each run on three plates, CD8 naive on two plates, and CD8 memory on one plate. Blood TCR repertoires of a handful of healthy adults were deeply sequenced to estimate repertoire size and the extent of clonotype sharing between individuals. Libraries were prepared and TCR repertoires were sequenced by different laboratories using diverse techniques, in order to increase sequencing depth and limit assay-specific biases. Per donor, leukapheresis produced somewhere between about 0.94 and 9 billion PBMCs.

On the study overall, not on this receptor specifically: Sampling was restricted to blood, and TCR repertoires in tissue are likely to differ from TCR repertoires in blood. Higher generation probabilities were observed for clonotypes shared by all four sorted-subset donors than for non-shared clonotypes. Naive subsets generally had larger estimated clonotype richness than memory subsets. The genetic and exposure-history diversity represented was limited by the small number of donors. Rarefaction of sorted-subset datasets indicated incomplete sequencing despite the large sequencing depth. Based on pairwise subsampling, the degree of clonotype sharing among donors was expected to be affected by sequencing depth. When a few donors were compared, the shared fraction of clonotypes was around 5.1% for naive CD4, 3.5% for naive CD8, about 2.4% for memory CD4, and 0.35% to 0.5% for memory CD8.

This clonotype originated in a man aged 18 to 30 in good health. Material for sequencing was naive CD4+ T cells sorted from blood. The label giving this sample's cell subset or site can be read as: CD45RA+ positively selected. This chain is built from TRBV18 and TRBJ2-1; TRBD2 aligns with 7 central bases. The DNA reads TGTGCCAGCTCACCACCGGCTAGCGGAAATGAGCAGTTCTTC. This sequence encodes CASSPPASGNEQFF. With the rest looked up from the reference TRBV18 and TRBJ2-1 genes rather than sequenced, the full variable domain is NAGVMQNPRHLVRRRGQEARLRCSPMKGHSHVYWYRQLPEEGLKFMVYLQKENIIDESGMPKERFSAEFPKEGPSILRIQQVVRGDSAAYFCASSPPASGNEQFFGPGTRLTVL.